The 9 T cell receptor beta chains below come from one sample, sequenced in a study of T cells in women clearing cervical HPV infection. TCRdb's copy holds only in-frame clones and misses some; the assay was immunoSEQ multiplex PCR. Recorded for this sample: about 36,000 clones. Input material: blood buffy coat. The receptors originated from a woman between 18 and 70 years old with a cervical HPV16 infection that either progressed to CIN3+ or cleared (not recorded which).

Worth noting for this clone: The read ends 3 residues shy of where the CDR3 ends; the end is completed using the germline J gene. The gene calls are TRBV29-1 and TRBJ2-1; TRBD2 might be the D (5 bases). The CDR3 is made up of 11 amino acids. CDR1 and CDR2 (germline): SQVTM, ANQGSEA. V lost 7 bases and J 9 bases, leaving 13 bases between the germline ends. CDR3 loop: CSARGLSEQFF. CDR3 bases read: TGCAGCGCCCGCGGACTGTCTGAG.

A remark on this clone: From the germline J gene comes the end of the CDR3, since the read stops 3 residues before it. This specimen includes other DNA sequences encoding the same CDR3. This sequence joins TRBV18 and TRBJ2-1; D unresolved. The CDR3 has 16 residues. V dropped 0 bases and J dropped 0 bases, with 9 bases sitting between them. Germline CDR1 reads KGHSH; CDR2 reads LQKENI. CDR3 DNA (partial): TGTGCCAGCTCACCACCCGACAAGAGCTCCTACAATGAG. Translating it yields CASSPPDKSSYNE. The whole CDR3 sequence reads CASSPPDKSSYNEQFF.

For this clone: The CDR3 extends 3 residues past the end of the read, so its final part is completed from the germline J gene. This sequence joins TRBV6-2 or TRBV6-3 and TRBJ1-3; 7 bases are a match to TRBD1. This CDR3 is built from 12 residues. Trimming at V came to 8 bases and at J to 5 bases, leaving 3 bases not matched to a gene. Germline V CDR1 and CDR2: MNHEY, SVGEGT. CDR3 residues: CASATGRNTIYF. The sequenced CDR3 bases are TGTGCCAGCGCGACAGGGAGAAACACC.

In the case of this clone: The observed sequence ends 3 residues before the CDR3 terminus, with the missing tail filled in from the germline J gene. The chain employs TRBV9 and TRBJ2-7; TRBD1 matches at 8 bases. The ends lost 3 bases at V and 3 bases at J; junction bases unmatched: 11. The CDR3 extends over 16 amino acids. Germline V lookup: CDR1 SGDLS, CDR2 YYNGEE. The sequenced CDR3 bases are TGTGCCAGCAGCGGAGGGACCGGGACAGGTGGCTACGAG. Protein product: CASSGGTGTGGYE. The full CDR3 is CASSGGTGTGGYEQYF.

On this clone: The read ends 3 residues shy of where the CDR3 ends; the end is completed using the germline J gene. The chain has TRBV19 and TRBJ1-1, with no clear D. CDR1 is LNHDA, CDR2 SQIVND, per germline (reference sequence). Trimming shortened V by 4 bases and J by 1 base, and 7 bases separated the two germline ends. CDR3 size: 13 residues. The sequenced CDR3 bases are TGTGCCAGTAGTAGGGCGCCGAACACTGAA. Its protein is CASSRAPNTE. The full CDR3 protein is CASSRAPNTEAFF. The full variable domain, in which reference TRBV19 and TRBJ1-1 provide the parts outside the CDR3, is DGGITQSPKYLFRKEGQNVTLSCEQNLNHDAMYWYRQDPGQGLRLIYYSQIVNDFQKGDIAEGYSVSREKKESFPLTVTSAQKNPTAFYLCASSRAPNTEAFFGQGTRLTVV.

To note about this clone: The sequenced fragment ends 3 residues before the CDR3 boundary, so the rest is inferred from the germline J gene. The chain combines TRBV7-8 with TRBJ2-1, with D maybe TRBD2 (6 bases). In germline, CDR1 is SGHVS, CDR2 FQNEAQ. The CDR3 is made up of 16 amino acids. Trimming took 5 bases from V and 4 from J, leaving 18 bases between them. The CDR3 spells CASSLGGTGPYNEQFF. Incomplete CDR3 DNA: TGTGCCAGCAGCCTCGGTGGGACTGGACCATACAATGAG.

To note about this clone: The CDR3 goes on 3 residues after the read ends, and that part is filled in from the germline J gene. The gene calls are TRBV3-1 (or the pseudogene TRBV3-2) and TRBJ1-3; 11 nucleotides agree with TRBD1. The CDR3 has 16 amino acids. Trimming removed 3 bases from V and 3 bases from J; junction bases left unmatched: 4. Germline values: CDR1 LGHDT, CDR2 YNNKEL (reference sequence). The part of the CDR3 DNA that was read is TGTGCCAGCAGCCACCGGACAGGGGGCGGTGGAAACACC. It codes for CASSHRTGGGGNT. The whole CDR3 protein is CASSHRTGGGGNTIYF.

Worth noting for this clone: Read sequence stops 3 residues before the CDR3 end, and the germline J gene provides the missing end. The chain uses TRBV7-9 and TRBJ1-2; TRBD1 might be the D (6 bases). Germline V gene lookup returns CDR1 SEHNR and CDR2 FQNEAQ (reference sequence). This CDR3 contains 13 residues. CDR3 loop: CASTNWGRFDYTF. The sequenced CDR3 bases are TGTGCCAGCACCAATTGGGGGCGCTTTGAC.

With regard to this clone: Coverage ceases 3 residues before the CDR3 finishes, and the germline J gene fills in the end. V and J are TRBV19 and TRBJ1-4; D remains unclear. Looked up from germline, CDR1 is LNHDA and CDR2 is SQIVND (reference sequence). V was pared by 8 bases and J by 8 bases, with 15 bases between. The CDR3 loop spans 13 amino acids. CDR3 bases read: TGTGCCAGTGCAAGGCAGGAACGGGAAAAA. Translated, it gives CASARQEREK. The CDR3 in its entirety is CASARQEREKLFF.